This T cell receptor (beta chain) was captured in a study of T-cell memory formation after mild COVID-19. Study details: TCR clusters were mostly confined to one donor each.

Trimming took off 2 bases at V and 2 bases at J, with 9 bases between the two ends. Germline-derived CDR1 and CDR2 are SGHNT and YENEEA. The CDR3 length is 14 residues. Barcoded TCR alpha and TCR beta cDNA libraries with UMIs came from 5'RACE using constant-segment primers. TCRdb re-called the 5' RACE reads with MiXCR, one entry per CDR3 protein. The sample shows roughly 100,000 distinct CDR3 sequences, about a sixth of them seen only once. The chain uses TRBV11-3 and TRBJ1-1; D is possibly TRBD1 (5 bases). The source is an adult woman who had mild COVID-19 (a few samples of this study predate the infection). Cell type and time point are not known. The sequenced material came from PBMCs or a T cell subset sorted from them (not recorded which). CDR3: CASSLYRTNTEAFF. The CDR3 DNA follows: TGTGCCAGCAGCTTATACAGGACTAACACTGAAGCTTTCTTT.